This T cell receptor beta chain was captured in a study of T-cell memory formation after mild COVID-19. Study conclusions and caveats: Second-wave clones that peaked on day 37 lacked confirmed SARS-CoV-2 specificity. Pre-infection memory contained some responding clones, which suggested that cross-reactive memory had joined.

Trimming took 5 bases from V and 5 from J; bases not matched to a gene: 15. CDR3 length equals 18 residues. Germline-derived CDR1 and CDR2 are LGHDT and YNNKEL (reference sequence). Note on this clonotype: What it recognizes is unknown.

TCR alpha and TCR beta cDNA libraries carrying sample barcodes and UMIs came from 5'RACE with constant-segment primers. TCRdb ran MiXCR on the 5' RACE reads and lists one entry per CDR3 protein. This repertoire shows fewer than 250,000 distinct CDR3 sequences, less than 20% found once; its top ten account for 2.1%. The source material was PBMCs or a T cell subset sorted from them (not recorded which). The chain has TRBV3-1 and TRBJ1-2; 12 bases line up with TRBD1. This sequence originates from an adult woman who had mild COVID-19 (a few samples of this study predate the infection). Cell type and time point are not known. The CDR3: CASSKGPGQGAGAYGYTF. CDR3 bases: TGTGCCAGCAGCAAAGGTCCGGGACAGGGGGCGGGGGCTTATGGCTACACCTTC.